One and the same sample provided the 20 T cell receptor beta chains below, sequenced in a study of PD-L1 blockade in urothelial cancer. Time point here: pretreatment peripheral blood. The data were produced by immunoSEQ multiplex PCR, yet TCRdb's version contains in-frame clones alone and is incomplete. The table lists over 45,000 clones, around 84% of them singletons. The material sequenced was PBMCs, taken around atezolizumab (anti-PD-L1) treatment. The receptors were sampled from a man aged 55 to 69 with urothelial cancer.

This clone was detected once. V usage is TRBV9 and J usage is TRBJ1-2; TRBD1 agrees at 9 bases. J lost 8 bases, V lost 1 base, and 3 bases had no gene match. CDR1 SGDLS and CDR2 YYNGEE come from the germline V gene. The CDR3 contains 13 residues. The CDR3: CASSVRTGVGYTF. Here the CDR3 DNA reads TGTGCCAGCAGCGTAAGGACAGGGGTCGGCTACACCTTC.

V usage is TRBV18 and J usage is TRBJ1-2; D is undetermined. CDR1 KGHSH and CDR2 LQKENI come from the germline V gene. Trimming shortened V by 3 bases and J by 4 bases, and 12 bases separated the two germline ends. CDR3 length: 14 amino acids. The CDR3 spells CASSPRRESYGYTF. In nucleotides, the CDR3 is TGTGCCAGCTCACCCCGACGGGAAAGCTATGGCTACACCTTC.

The chain carries TRBV4-1 and TRBJ2-5; D perhaps matches TRBD1 (6 bases). CDR3 size: 14 residues. The germline V and J ends were trimmed by 4 bases and 0 bases, with 9 bases remaining between them. Germline V lookup: CDR1 MGHRA, CDR2 YSYEKL. The CDR3 nucleotides read TGCGCCAGCAGCCGACAGGAGTACCAAGAGACCCAGTACTTC. Protein sequence: CASSRQEYQETQYF.

V and J are TRBV30 and TRBJ2-2; 10 bases are a match to TRBD2. Germline V lookup: CDR1 GTSNPN, CDR2 SVGIG (reference sequence). V lost 0 bases, J lost 5 bases, and 6 bases stayed unmatched. The CDR3 is made up of 16 amino acids. DNA for the CDR3: TGTGCCTGGAGTGTAGCGGGAGGGTGGGGAACCGGGGAGCTGTTTTTT. Translating it yields CAWSVAGGWGTGELFF.

V gene TRBV4-2 combines with J gene TRBJ1-6; D gene unclear. The CDR3 loop spans 15 amino acids. Trimming removed 0 bases from V and 4 bases from J, with 7 bases in between. Germline CDR1 is LGHNA and CDR2 is YNFKEQ. CDR3 region: CASSQDRTYNSPLHF. The CDR3 region has the DNA TGTGCCAGCAGCCAAGATCGCACTTATAATTCACCCCTCCACTTT.

The rearrangement uses TRBV2 and TRBJ2-1; 7 bases are a match to TRBD1. The germline CDR1 and CDR2 sequences are SNHLY and FYNNEI. CDR3 length equals 12 residues. V was clipped by 5 bases and J by 14 bases; unmatched bases: 9. CDR3 nucleotide sequence: TGTGCCAGCAGTTACGGACAGGAGTATAAGTTCTTC. Amino acid sequence: CASSYGQEYKFF.

The chain couples TRBV21-1 to TRBJ2-7; the table assigns TRBD2, which was not confirmed against the DNA. TRBV21-1 has pseudogene status. The CDR3 runs 17 residues. CDR3 bases: TGTGCCAGCAGCAAAAGCGACGAGGCTGGACTAGTTGAAGAGCAGTACTTC. Translating gives CASSKSDEAGLVEEQYF.

This clone has a handful of counts. V usage is TRBV5-1 and J usage is TRBJ1-2, with TRBD1 as a possible D gene (6 bases). Trimming took 1 base from V and 8 from J, leaving 9 bases between them. The CDR3 spans 12 residues. Germline lookup yields CDR1 SGHRS and CDR2 YFSETQ. CDR3 coding DNA: TGCGCCAGCAGCTTGCCAGGGGACGGCTACACCTTC. It codes for CASSLPGDGYTF.

This clone has just a few counts. This chain uses TRBV6-6 with TRBJ2-1, with 10 bases matching TRBD1. CDR1 and CDR2 from the germline V gene are MNHNY and SVGAGI (reference sequence). CDR3 length equals 15 residues. V was clipped by 7 bases and J by 8 bases; unmatched bases: 11. DNA for the CDR3: TGTGCCAGCAATAGACCGGGACAGGGGATGGATGAGCAGTTCTTC. This encodes CASNRPGQGMDEQFF.

V gene TRBV4-2 combines with J gene TRBJ2-5; 16 bases line up with TRBD2. Germline V gene sequence: CDR1 LGHNA, CDR2 YNFKEQ. Unmatched junction bases numbered 7, after V lost 4 bases and J lost 5 bases. The length of the CDR3 is 17 residues. DNA for the CDR3: TGTGCCAGCAGCCGGGGGACTAGCGGGGGGGATTTGGAGACCCAGTACTTC. This translates into CASSRGTSGGDLETQYF.

The chain recombines TRBV18 with TRBJ1-1, with 7 bases identical to TRBD1. Trimming at V came to 3 bases and at J to 3 bases, leaving 1 base not matched to a gene. CDR1 and CDR2 (germline): KGHSH, LQKENI. CDR3 length: 13 amino acids. In nucleotides, the CDR3 is TGTGCCAGCTCACCCGACAGGGACACTGAAGCTTTCTTT. This gives the protein CASSPDRDTEAFF.

The chain employs TRBV19 and TRBJ1-1, with 7 bases identical to TRBD1. The trim removed 7 bases at V and 1 base at J, leaving 6 bases unmatched. The CDR3 has 14 amino acids. Germline V gene sequence: CDR1 LNHDA, CDR2 SQIVND (reference sequence). This chain's CDR3 is CASMLGTANTEAFF. The DNA for the CDR3 is TGTGCCAGTATGTTGGGGACAGCGAACACTGAAGCTTTCTTT.

This clone was seen a handful of times. The chain is built from TRBV7-2 and TRBJ1-6; D perhaps matches TRBD1 (5 bases). Trimming removed 5 bases from V and 9 bases from J, with 17 bases in between. Germline CDR1 SGHTA, CDR2 FQGNSA. This CDR3 region has 15 residues. CDR3 residues: CASSPIGGLGSPLHF. CDR3 nucleotide sequence: TGTGCCAGCAGCCCCATCGGGGGGTTGGGTTCACCCCTCCACTTT.

The V gene is TRBV2, the J gene TRBJ1-5; the D is unclear. V gave up 3 bases and J gave up 1 base, with 10 bases separating them. The CDR3 runs to 15 residues. Germline loops: CDR1 SNHLY, CDR2 FYNNEI. CDR3 loop: CASSEERWSNQPQHF. For the CDR3, the DNA is TGTGCCAGCAGTGAGGAGCGGTGGAGCAATCAGCCCCAGCATTTT.

The chain employs TRBV27 and TRBJ2-1; TRBD2 is a possible D gene (5 bases). V was pared by 8 bases and J by 3 bases, with 14 bases between. The CDR3 runs 14 residues. Germline CDR1 MNHEY, CDR2 SMNVEV (reference sequence). CDR3 coding DNA: TGTGCCAGCGGTGGGAGTAGGTTCTACAATGAGCAGTTCTTC. Protein: CASGGSRFYNEQFF.

The chain has TRBV2 and TRBJ2-7, with D possibly TRBD2 on 5 matching bases. Deletions cut 5 bases from V and 7 bases from J, with 12 bases between. This CDR3 region has 12 residues. Per germline, CDR1 SNHLY and CDR2 FYNNEI. In DNA form, the CDR3 reads TGTGCCAGCAGTTACTCTCGGAGGGAGCAGTACTTC. This gives the protein CASSYSRREQYF.

This clone was recorded once. V gene TRBV19 combines with J gene TRBJ1-2; D possibly corresponds to TRBD1 (5 bases). This CDR3 has 14 residues. Trimming left V 9 bases short and J 1 base short, with 15 bases between. Germline V gene lookup returns CDR1 LNHDA and CDR2 SQIVND (reference sequence). The CDR3 spells CASRGGGDNYGYTF. CDR3 DNA: TGTGCCAGCCGTGGGGGGGGAGATAACTATGGCTACACCTTC. The variable domain in full, with the rest retrieved from reference TRBV19 and TRBJ1-2, is DGGITQSPKYLFRKEGQNVTLSCEQNLNHDAMYWYRQDPGQGLRLIYYSQIVNDFQKGDIAEGYSVSREKKESFPLTVTSAQKNPTAFYLCASRGGGDNYGYTFGSGTRLTVV.

The chain carries TRBV19 and TRBJ2-3; D is ambiguous. Trimming shortened V by 4 bases and J by 2 bases, and 10 bases separated the two germline ends. Per germline, CDR1 LNHDA and CDR2 SQIVND (reference sequence). The CDR3 is made up of 14 amino acids. The CDR3: CASSSRRDTDTQYF. CDR3 bases: TGTGCCAGTAGTAGTCGGAGAGACACAGATACGCAGTATTTT.

V is TRBV6-4 and J is TRBJ2-6; 9 bases fit TRBD1. Per the germline V gene, CDR1 is MRHNA and CDR2 is SNTAGT. The CDR3 loop spans 19 amino acids. Germline trimming cut 1 base from V and 0 bases from J; bases unmatched to any gene: 7. The chain's CDR3 is CASSDFPTGGGSGANVLTF. CDR3 DNA: TGTGCCAGCAGTGACTTCCCTACAGGGGGCGGCTCTGGGGCCAACGTCCTGACTTTC.

This clone has only a few counts. The rearrangement links TRBV9 to TRBJ2-1, with 11 bases that match TRBD2. After removal of 7 bases from V and 8 bases from J, the junction contained 8 bases not matched to a gene. The CDR3 consists of 14 residues. In germline, CDR1 is SGDLS, CDR2 YYNGEE. CDR3 sequence: CASEGLAGGDEQFF. Here the CDR3 DNA reads TGTGCCAGCGAAGGGCTAGCGGGAGGAGATGAGCAGTTCTTC.